These 27 T cell receptor beta chains came from one sample sequenced in a study of regulatory T cells in long-lasting Graves disease. This sample's time point: newly diagnosed GD, antithyroid drugs for less than 3 months. From PBMCs, RNA was extracted and then used to make the TCR library. Arm-PCR of CDR3 regions with iRepertoire HTBI primers generated TCR beta libraries. TCRdb called the multiplex PCR reads again in MiXCR, with one record for every CDR3 protein. The sample shows hundreds of thousands of distinct CDR3 sequences, around 17% of them seen only once. This sample also appeared in a second study, on T cells in Graves' hyperthyroidism and ophthalmopathy.

Material: peripheral blood mononuclear cells (PBMCs), obtained at new diagnosis, from a patient treated with antithyroid drugs. All receptors derive from a woman in her 30s with Graves disease.

This clonotype was seen many times. CDR3 sequence (DNA): TGTGCCATCACTAACCGGGACAAATACGAGCAGTACTTC. The encoded protein is CAITNRDKYEQYF. The rearrangement links TRBV10-3 to TRBJ2-7; maybe TRBD1 (6 bases). The V gene's germline CDR1 is ENHRY and CDR2 SYGVKD. CDR3 size: 13 residues. V was shortened by 7 bases and J by 4 bases, with 14 bases between the two germline ends.

The table lists this clonotype with a few counts. The chain has TRBV7-3 and TRBJ2-7; TRBD1 is a possible D gene (6 bases). Germline-derived CDR1 and CDR2 are SGHTA and FQGTGA. This CDR3 has 13 amino acids. V lost 3 bases, J lost 5 bases, and 11 bases lay in between. For the CDR3, the DNA is TGTGCCAGCAGCTTTATCAGGGGCCACGAGCAGTACTTC. It specifies CASSFIRGHEQYF.

This clonotype was seen repeatedly, ten times or more. The chain is built from TRBV20-1 and TRBJ2-7; 8 bases agree with TRBD2. The CDR3 spans 14 residues. V lost 5 bases to trimming and J lost 6 bases; unmatched junction nucleotides: 12. Germline values: CDR1 DFQATT, CDR2 SNEGSKA (reference sequence). The CDR3 here is CSAHLAGKSSEQYF. CDR3 DNA sequence: TGCAGTGCTCATTTAGCGGGGAAAAGCAGCGAGCAGTACTTC.

This clonotype showed up many times. The V call is TRBV7-9, the J call TRBJ2-1; a weak D match, TRBD1 (6 bases). Germline CDR1 reads SEHNR; CDR2 reads FQNEAQ (reference sequence). The CDR3 spans 15 residues. Trimming took 4 bases from V and 2 from J, leaving 12 bases between them. As DNA, the CDR3 is TGTGCCAGCAGCTACACAGGGCCGACCTACAATGAGCAGTTCTTC. Translation gives CASSYTGPTYNEQFF.

This clonotype was seen at least ten times. V usage is TRBV27 and J usage is TRBJ2-1; TRBD1 or TRBD2 may be the D gene (6 bases each). This CDR3 comprises 15 residues. Germline lookup yields CDR1 MNHEY and CDR2 SMNVEV (reference sequence). V lost 2 bases, J lost 8 bases, and 16 bases lay in between. The CDR3 sequence is CASSLVPGAKDEQFF. CDR3 nucleotides: TGTGCCAGCAGTTTAGTCCCGGGGGCGAAGGATGAGCAGTTCTTC.

This clonotype was seen repeatedly, ten times or more. The V gene is TRBV6-5, the J gene TRBJ1-5, with 7 positions matching TRBD1. The germline V gene has CDR1 MNHEY and CDR2 SVGAGI. J gave up 6 bases and V 2 bases, and 10 bases lay outside the gene matches. The CDR3 extends over 16 amino acids. CDR3: CASSYGVRGRAQPQHF. CDR3 coding DNA: TGTGCCAGCAGTTACGGGGTAAGGGGGCGCGCTCAGCCCCAGCATTTT.

This clonotype was picked up many times. Sequence at one end of the junction differs from germline and may be a read error. The rearrangement uses TRBV5-1 and TRBJ1-1; D unresolved. Germline assignment: CDR1 SGHRS and CDR2 YFSETQ. The CDR3 is 14 amino acids. The CDR3 reads CASSLGGLNTEAFF. The CDR3 DNA is TGTGCCAGCAGTTTGGGTGGCCTGAACACTGAAGCTTTCTTT.

The sample holds many counts of this clonotype. CDR3 bases: TGTGCCAGCAGTTTAGACGGATCACTCAGGGAAAAACTGTTTTTT. Amino acids: CASSLDGSLREKLFF. V is TRBV28 and J is TRBJ1-4; D remains ambiguous. This CDR3 is 15 amino acids long. CDR1 is MDHEN, CDR2 SYDVKM, per germline. The ends were cut back, 2 bases at V and 8 bases at J, with 15 bases in the middle.

About this clonotype: This may be a read error: a much more frequent sequence differs by one nucleotide. The chain couples TRBV9 to TRBJ2-3; perhaps D is TRBD1 or TRBD2 (5 bases each). The CDR3 sequence is 15 residues long. V was trimmed by 4 bases and J by 4 bases, leaving 16 bases between them. Germline CDR1 and CDR2: SGDLS and YYNGEE. CDR3 residues: CASSKGPRSADTQYF. For the CDR3, the DNA is TGTGCCAGCAGCAAGGGACCAAGGAGCGCAGATACGCAGTATTTT. Full variable domain (missing parts from reference TRBV9 and TRBJ2-3): DSGVTQTPKHLITATGQRVTLRCSPRSGDLSVYWYQQSLDQGLQFLIQYYNGEERAKGNILERFSAQQFPDLHSELNLSSLELGDSALYFCASSKGPRSADTQYFGPGTRLTVL.

This clonotype was seen a few times. This CDR3 is CATSDGTGVNTDTQYF. In DNA form, the CDR3 reads TGTGCCACCAGTGATGGGACAGGGGTTAACACAGATACGCAGTATTTT. This chain links TRBV24-1 with TRBJ2-3, with 10 nucleotides matching TRBD1. The CDR3 length is 16 residues. Germline loops: CDR1 KGHDR, CDR2 SFDVKD. V shed 3 bases and J 2 bases; nucleotides not matched to a gene: 4.

The chain is built from TRBV4-1 and TRBJ1-1, with TRBD1 matching 12 bases. After removal of 4 bases from V and 5 bases from J, the junction contained 5 bases not matched to a gene. Germline loops: CDR1 MGHRA, CDR2 YSYEKL. This CDR3 is 15 amino acids long. DNA for the CDR3: TGCGCCAGCAGCCTGGGACAGGGGGCGAGTACTGAAGCTTTCTTT. It translates to CASSLGQGASTEAFF.

The J gene is TRBJ2-3, the V gene TRBV20-1, with 12 bases fitting TRBD2. There are 17 residues in the CDR3. V was clipped by 6 bases and J by 6 bases; unmatched bases: 16. The germline CDR1 and CDR2 sequences are DFQATT and SNEGSKA (reference sequence). The CDR3 region is CSAILFGLAGPGDTQYF. The CDR3 DNA reads as TGCAGTGCGATCCTCTTCGGACTAGCGGGACCGGGGGATACGCAGTATTTT.

V usage is TRBV6-5 and J usage is TRBJ2-7; D ambiguous. This CDR3 is 12 amino acids long. Trimming cost V 4 bases and J 6 bases, with 10 bases left between them. Per germline, CDR1 MNHEY and CDR2 SVGAGI. The DNA of the CDR3 is TGTGCCAGCAGTTCCTTTAGGTCCGAGCAGTACTTC. It encodes CASSSFRSEQYF.

This clonotype was detected only a few times. The rearrangement joins TRBV6-1 to TRBJ1-4; D remains ambiguous. CDR3 size: 16 residues. The V end lost 6 bases, the J end lost 0 bases, and 14 bases lay between the germline ends. The germline V gene has CDR1 MNHNS and CDR2 SASEGT. This CDR3 reads CASRLDPSATNEKLFF. CDR3 nucleotide sequence: TGTGCCAGCAGGTTGGATCCGTCTGCAACTAATGAAAAACTGTTTTTT.

The sample holds one count of this clonotype. This may be a read error: a much more frequent sequence differs by one nucleotide. The chain uses TRBV24-1 and TRBJ2-7; D is unclear. Per the germline V gene, CDR1 is KGHDR and CDR2 is SFDVKD. The V and J ends lost 3 bases and 7 bases respectively, with 9 bases between them. The CDR3 length is 12 residues. The CDR3 sequence is CATSDPVGEQYF. CDR3 sequence (DNA): TGTGCCACCAGTGATCCAGTCGGGGAGCAGTACTTC.

Ten or more counts support this clonotype. The chain carries TRBV20-1 and TRBJ2-7; 9 nucleotides line up with TRBD1. This CDR3 region has 13 residues. From germline, CDR1 is DFQATT and CDR2 SNEGSKA (reference sequence). Unmatched junction bases numbered 9, after V lost 5 bases and J lost 7 bases. The CDR3 sequence is CSAGKQGAGEQYF. The CDR3 bases are TGCAGTGCTGGAAAACAGGGGGCGGGGGAGCAGTACTTC.

This chain links TRBV6-5 with TRBJ1-1; D gene ambiguous. CDR1 and CDR2 (germline): MNHEY, SVGAGI. V was shortened by 0 bases and J by 0 bases, with 11 bases between the two germline ends. The CDR3 extends over 16 amino acids. CDR3 nucleotide sequence: TGTGCCAGCAGTTACTCCACGATGGGCATGAACACTGAAGCTTTCTTT. It yields the protein CASSYSTMGMNTEAFF.

This clonotype was counted only a few times. The chain links TRBV5-1 to TRBJ2-1, with D hard to call. The CDR3 runs 16 residues. Germline values: CDR1 SGHRS, CDR2 YFSETQ. V lost 4 bases, J lost 5 bases, and 19 bases lay in between. In DNA form, the CDR3 reads TGCGCCAGCAGCCTACCCTCGGGCACGATAAACAATGAGCAGTTCTTC. It is translated as CASSLPSGTINNEQFF.

This clonotype has at least ten counts. The V and J genes are TRBV27 and TRBJ1-1; 10 positions match TRBD1. The ends lost 6 bases at V and 5 bases at J; junction bases unmatched: 3. The CDR3 is 13 amino acids. Germline V CDR1 and CDR2: MNHEY, SMNVEV (reference sequence). CDR3 DNA sequence: TGTGCCAGCAGGACAGGGGGCGGAACTGAAGCTTTCTTT. As protein: CASRTGGGTEAFF.

The sample holds many counts of this clonotype. The genes are TRBV2 and TRBJ2-7; TRBD1 aligns across 8 bases. There are 14 residues in the CDR3. J lost 1 base, V lost 5 bases, and 4 bases had no gene match. Germline CDR1 is SNHLY and CDR2 is FYNNEI. CDR3 amino acids: CASSSDRGSYEQYF. The CDR3 DNA reads as TGTGCCAGCAGTTCCGACAGGGGATCCTACGAGCAGTACTTC.

This clonotype was detected many times. This chain connects TRBV2 to TRBJ1-2, with D possibly TRBD1 on 5 matching bases. Germline CDR1 SNHLY, CDR2 FYNNEI. V was clipped by 0 bases and J by 13 bases, with 18 bases between them. This CDR3 is 14 amino acids long. Here the CDR3 DNA reads TGTGCCAGCAGTGAAGCGGGGCAGGGTGGTCGCGGCACCTTC. It yields the protein CASSEAGQGGRGTF.

This clonotype was observed many times. The chain couples TRBV24-1 to TRBJ2-3, with TRBD2 matching over 7 bases. Germline lookup yields CDR1 KGHDR and CDR2 SFDVKD. The CDR3 has 17 residues. Losses at the gene ends were 12 bases for V and 5 bases for J; bases not matched to a gene: 22. DNA of the CDR3: TGTGCCGCATATTCCCTGCCGAGGCGGGAGAGGGGAGATACGCAGTATTTT. Translated: CAAYSLPRRERGDTQYF.

There are a few counts of this clonotype. This chain uses TRBV7-6 with TRBJ2-2; D gene ambiguous. The CDR3 totals 15 residues. Trimming removed 7 bases from V and 2 bases from J, with 14 bases in between. CDR1 and CDR2 (germline): SGHVS, FNYEAQ. The CDR3 is CASTTPGLNTGELFF. CDR3 coding DNA: TGTGCCAGCACCACGCCGGGCCTTAACACCGGGGAGCTGTTTTTT.

This clonotype was counted many times. The rearrangement joins TRBV15 to TRBJ2-7, with TRBD1 matching over 9 bases. V lost 1 base and J lost 3; bases outside the gene matches: 7. The CDR3 loop spans 16 amino acids. From germline, CDR1 is LNHNV and CDR2 YYDKDF (reference sequence). CDR3 DNA sequence: TGTGCCACCAGCAGAGTTTGGACAGGGGATTACTACGAGCAGTACTTC. Translating it yields CATSRVWTGDYYEQYF.

Ten or more counts support this clonotype. The chain carries TRBV7-3 and TRBJ1-1; TRBD1 matches 7 bases. The germline gives CDR1 SGHTA, CDR2 FQGTGA. V shed 5 bases, J shed 4 bases, and the junction held 7 bases outside the gene matches. The CDR3 totals 14 residues. The CDR3 region is CASSTGTAGTEAFF. CDR3 DNA: TGTGCCAGCAGCACGGGGACAGCCGGCACTGAAGCTTTCTTT.

The rearrangement joins TRBV9 to TRBJ1-1, with 7 bases matching TRBD1. Germline CDR1 is SGDLS and CDR2 is YYNGEE. Losses at the gene ends were 3 bases for V and 2 bases for J; bases not matched to a gene: 4. This CDR3 contains 14 residues. Here the CDR3 DNA reads TGTGCCAGCAGCGCACAGGGGTTTAACACTGAAGCTTTCTTT. It yields the protein CASSAQGFNTEAFF.

About this clonotype itself: The final CDR3 position lacks the conserved phenylalanine or tryptophan, pointing to a likely read error. V and J are TRBV7-2 and TRBJ1-1, with 8 nucleotides matching TRBD1. The germline CDR1 and CDR2 sequences are SGHTA and FQGNSA. V trimming: 3 bases; J trimming: 11 bases; junction bases outside the gene matches: 5. The CDR3 sequence is 12 residues long. The CDR3, as DNA: TGTGCCAGCAGCTTCATGGACAGGGATGCTTTCCTT. Translation: CASSFMDRDAFL.